This TCR beta chain is from a study of cytomegalovirus exposure and HLA in healthy donors. Study outcomes and limitations: The authors judged a highly shared variant cluster likely a sequencing artifact. Cytomegalovirus association was listed for approximately 150 TCR beta chains.

Concerning this clone: The target antigen is unknown.

There are 14 residues in the CDR3. The ends lost 6 bases at V and 4 bases at J; junction bases unmatched: 6. The germline V gene has CDR1 SGDLS and CDR2 YYNGEE. PCR amplification relied on 60 Vbeta primers (plus 13 Jbeta primers). Produced via immunoSEQ multiplex PCR; TCRdb's table is partial and in-frame only. The sample lists about 83,000 clones; around 81% were seen once. The rearrangement joins TRBV9 to TRBJ2-1; 8 nucleotides align to TRBD2. The receptor's source is a woman between 25 and 40 years old in good health and CMV-seronegative. Material: PBMCs. The CDR3 loop is CASTGAGGYNEQFF. The DNA for the CDR3 is TGTGCCAGCACCGGGGCGGGAGGTTACAATGAGCAGTTCTTC.